Each of the 3 T cell receptor beta chains below was sequenced from the same sample in a study of lymphopenia after photon versus proton radiotherapy. Profiling relied on immunoSEQ multiplex PCR, and the TCRdb table lists in-frame clones only, not all of them. The sample consists of some 40,000 clones, more than 85% of them appearing once. This sample comprised peripheral blood, obtained from a patient treated with photon-based radiotherapy. These receptors originate from a man aged 60 to 69 with cholangiocarcinoma.

The chain recombines TRBV27 with TRBJ2-3; no clear D gene. This CDR3 comprises 18 residues. Between the trimmed V and J ends, which lost 3 bases and 0 bases, there was a span of 19 bases. In germline, CDR1 is MNHEY, CDR2 SMNVEV (reference sequence). The CDR3 here is CASSFRPFPPFSTDTQYF. The DNA of the CDR3 is TGTGCCAGCAGTTTTCGGCCATTCCCCCCTTTTAGCACAGATACGCAGTATTTT.

This clone was counted only a few times. The chain combines TRBV19 with TRBJ1-6; no clear D. The ends were cut back, 4 bases at V and 8 bases at J, with 15 bases in the middle. Germline CDR1 reads LNHDA; CDR2 reads SQIVND (reference sequence). The CDR3 has 15 residues. DNA of the CDR3: TGTGCCAGTAGTACCCTCGAGGAAGAGGATTCACCCCTCCACTTT. This encodes CASSTLEEEDSPLHF. The whole variable domain, filled in from reference TRBV19 and TRBJ1-6, reads DGGITQSPKYLFRKEGQNVTLSCEQNLNHDAMYWYRQDPGQGLRLIYYSQIVNDFQKGDIAEGYSVSREKKESFPLTVTSAQKNPTAFYLCASSTLEEEDSPLHFGNGTRLTVT.

CDR3 DNA sequence: TGTGCCAGCAGCTTAAAAGAGACCCAGTACTTC. Its translation is CASSLKETQYF. The genes are TRBV7-9 and TRBJ2-5; the D is unclear. The CDR3 has 11 residues. In germline, CDR1 is SEHNR, CDR2 FQNEAQ (reference sequence). V was shortened by 2 bases and J by 3 bases, with 1 base between the two germline ends.